Detailed here is one T cell receptor beta chain. This CDR3 has 15 residues. The germline CDR1 and CDR2 sequences are SEHNR and FQNEAQ (reference sequence). TCRdb re-called the 5' RACE reads and gives one entry per CDR3 protein, without DNA. The sample shows hundreds of thousands of distinct CDR3 sequences, and 7.3% sits with its ten largest clones. The data stem from a study of T cells expressing NK-cell markers. The rearrangement uses TRBV7-9 and TRBJ2-7; the D call from TCRdb, TRBD1, cannot be confirmed without DNA. This sequence originates from a woman aged 18 to 75 in good health. What was sequenced was blood T cells: a sorted CD56 or NKG2C T cell subset, CD4+ or CD8+ T cells, or bulk PBMC T cells (not recorded which). CDR3 sequence: CASSLGQGESYEQYF. Supplemented by reference TRBV7-9 and TRBJ2-7, the full variable domain reads DTGVSQNPRHKITKRGQNVTFRCDPISEHNRLYWYRQTLGQGPEFLTYFQNEAQLEKSRLLSDRFSAERPKGSFSTLEIQRTEQGDSAMYLCASSLGQGESYEQYFGPGTRLTVT.